The entry that follows covers one T cell receptor beta chain sequence. These data are taken from a study of CD8+ T cells in alopecia areata. About the study: Treatment comprised oral tofacitinib, 5 to 10 mg twice daily, in treated patients.

This CDR3 comprises 13 residues. Germline V lookup: CDR1 SQVTM, CDR2 ANQGSEA. V lost 2 bases, J lost 5 bases, and 13 bases lay in between. Sequencing used cDNA as its template, made by extracting RNA and reverse transcribing it. Profiled with immunoSEQ multiplex PCR; TCRdb holds only in-frame clones, not every one. The sample lists 220,000 or so clones; 57% were seen once. This TCR was recovered from a human donor with alopecia areata. The sample here was CD4+ T cells sorted from blood, taken at week 0. The rearrangement joins TRBV29-1 to TRBJ2-7; no clear D gene. CDR3: CSVEFGRIHEQYF. Here the CDR3 DNA reads TGCAGCGTTGAATTCGGCAGGATCCACGAGCAGTACTTC.